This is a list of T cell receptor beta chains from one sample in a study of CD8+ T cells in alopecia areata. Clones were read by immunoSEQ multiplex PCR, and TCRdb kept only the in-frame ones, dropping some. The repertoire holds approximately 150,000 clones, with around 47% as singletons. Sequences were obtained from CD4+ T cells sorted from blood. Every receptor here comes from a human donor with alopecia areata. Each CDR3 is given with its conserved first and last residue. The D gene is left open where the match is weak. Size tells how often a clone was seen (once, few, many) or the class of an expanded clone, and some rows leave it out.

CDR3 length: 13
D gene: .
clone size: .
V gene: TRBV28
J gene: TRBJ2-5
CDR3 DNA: TGTGCCAGCAGGGGGCCCAGGGTAGAGACCCAGTACTTC
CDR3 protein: CASRGPRVETQYF

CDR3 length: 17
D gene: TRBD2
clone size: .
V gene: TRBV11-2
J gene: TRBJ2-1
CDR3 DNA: TGTGCCAGCAGCTTGTCTGGGCTAGCGGGTATATACAATGAGCAGTTCTTC
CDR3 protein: CASSLSGLAGIYNEQFF

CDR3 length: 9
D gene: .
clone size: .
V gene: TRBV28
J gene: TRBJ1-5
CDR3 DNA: TGTGCCAGTGGGACTCCGCAGCATTTT
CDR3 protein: CASGTPQHF

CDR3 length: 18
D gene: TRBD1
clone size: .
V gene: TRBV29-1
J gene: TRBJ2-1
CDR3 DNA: TGCAGCGTCGCCGATAATGGACCCGGGACAGGTCCCCTTAATGAGCAGTTCTTC
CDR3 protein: CSVADNGPGTGPLNEQFF

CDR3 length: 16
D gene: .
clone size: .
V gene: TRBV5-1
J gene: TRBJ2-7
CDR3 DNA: TGCGCCAGCAGCGAAAAAGTACAGGGAGGTAAAGAAGGGCAGTACTTC
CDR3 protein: CASSEKVQGGKEGQYF

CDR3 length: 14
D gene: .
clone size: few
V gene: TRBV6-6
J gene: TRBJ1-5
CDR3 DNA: TGTGCCAGCAGTTCCGGGACAACTAAGGAGCCCCAGCATTTT
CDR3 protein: CASSSGTTKEPQHF

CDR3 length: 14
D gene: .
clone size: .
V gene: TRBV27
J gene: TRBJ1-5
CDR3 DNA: TGTGCCAGCAATTCGCTCCAGGGGAGCCAGCCCCAGCATTTT
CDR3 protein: CASNSLQGSQPQHF

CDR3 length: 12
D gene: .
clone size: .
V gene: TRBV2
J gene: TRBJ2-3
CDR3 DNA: TGTGCCAGCAGTGGACCCTCAGATACGCAGTATTTT
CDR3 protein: CASSGPSDTQYF

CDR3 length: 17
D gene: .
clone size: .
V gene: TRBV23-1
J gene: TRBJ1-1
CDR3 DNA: TGCGCCAGCAGCCTTTGCTGGCTCGGGGTAATGAACACTGAAGCTTTCTTT
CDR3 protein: CASSLCWLGVMNTEAFF

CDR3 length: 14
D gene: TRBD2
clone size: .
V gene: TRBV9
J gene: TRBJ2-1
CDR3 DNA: TGTGCCAGCAGCGTGACTAGCCGGGCCCATGAGCAGTTCTTC
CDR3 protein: CASSVTSRAHEQFF

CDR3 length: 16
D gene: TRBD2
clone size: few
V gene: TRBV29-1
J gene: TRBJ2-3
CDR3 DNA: TGCAGCGTTGTGCTAGCGGGATTTAGAAACACAGATACGCAGTATTTT
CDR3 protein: CSVVLAGFRNTDTQYF

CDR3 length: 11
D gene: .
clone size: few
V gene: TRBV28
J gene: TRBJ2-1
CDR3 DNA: TGTGCCACCTTAGTGGGCAATGAGCAGTTCTTC
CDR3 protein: CATLVGNEQFF

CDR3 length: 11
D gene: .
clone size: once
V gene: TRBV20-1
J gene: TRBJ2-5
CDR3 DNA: TGCAGTGCGCCCTTGCCAGAGACCCAGTACTTC
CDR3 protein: CSAPLPETQYF

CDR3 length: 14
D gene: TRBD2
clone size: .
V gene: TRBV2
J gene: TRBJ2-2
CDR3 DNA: TGTGCCAGCAGTAATCACGGGGGGACCGGGGAGCTGTTTTTT
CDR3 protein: CASSNHGGTGELFF

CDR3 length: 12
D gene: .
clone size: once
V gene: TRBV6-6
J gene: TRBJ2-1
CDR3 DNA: TGTGCCAGCAGACTCCCGAAGACCGAGCAGTTCTTC
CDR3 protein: CASRLPKTEQFF

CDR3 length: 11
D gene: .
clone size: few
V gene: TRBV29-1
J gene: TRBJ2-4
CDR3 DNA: TGCAGCGTTACGGTGAACAGGGTGGAGTACTTC
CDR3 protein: CSVTVNRVEYF

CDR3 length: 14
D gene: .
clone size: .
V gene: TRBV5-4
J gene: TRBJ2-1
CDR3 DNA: TGTGCCAGCAGCTCCGGGAGCTCCTACAATGAGCAGTTCTTC
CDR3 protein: CASSSGSSYNEQFF

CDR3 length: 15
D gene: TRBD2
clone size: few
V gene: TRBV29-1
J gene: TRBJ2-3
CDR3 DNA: TGCAGCGTTGCCTCGACTAGCGGGGGCACAGATACGCAGTATTTT
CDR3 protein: CSVASTSGGTDTQYF

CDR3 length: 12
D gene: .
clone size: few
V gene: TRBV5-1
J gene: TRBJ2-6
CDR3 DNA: TGCGCCAGCAGTCCCGGGGCCAACGTCCTGACTTTC
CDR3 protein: CASSPGANVLTF

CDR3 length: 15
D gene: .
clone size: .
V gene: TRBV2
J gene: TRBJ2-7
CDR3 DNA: TGTGCCAGCATTCTGGCCGGGACACATCCGTACGAGCAGTACTTC
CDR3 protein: CASILAGTHPYEQYF

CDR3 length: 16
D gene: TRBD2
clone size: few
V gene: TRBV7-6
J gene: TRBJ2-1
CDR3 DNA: TGTGCCAGCAGCTTACGGATAGCGGGATCCTACAATGAGCAGTTCTTC
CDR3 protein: CASSLRIAGSYNEQFF

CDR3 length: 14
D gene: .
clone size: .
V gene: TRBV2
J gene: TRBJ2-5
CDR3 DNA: TGTGCCAGCACCCGGGACTTCACCCAAGAGACCCAGTACTTC
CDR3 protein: CASTRDFTQETQYF

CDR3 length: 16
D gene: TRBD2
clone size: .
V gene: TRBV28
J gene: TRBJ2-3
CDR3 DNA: TGTGCCAGCAGTCGGGGGACTAGCGGGAGGACAGATACGCAGTATTTT
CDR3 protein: CASSRGTSGRTDTQYF

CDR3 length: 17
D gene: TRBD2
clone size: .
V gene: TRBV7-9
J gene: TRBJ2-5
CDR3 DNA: TGTGCCAGCAGCTTCCTAGCGGGAGTCCAGGTTGGGGAGACCCAGTACTTC
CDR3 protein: CASSFLAGVQVGETQYF

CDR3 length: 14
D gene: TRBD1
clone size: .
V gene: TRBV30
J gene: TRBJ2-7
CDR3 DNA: TGTGCCTGGAGTGGACAGGGGTCCCCCTACGAGCAGTACTTC
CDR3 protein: CAWSGQGSPYEQYF

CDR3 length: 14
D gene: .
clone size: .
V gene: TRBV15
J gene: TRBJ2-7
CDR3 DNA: TGTGCCACCAGCGCCGCCTCGGGGTCCCACGAGCAGTACTTC
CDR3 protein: CATSAASGSHEQYF

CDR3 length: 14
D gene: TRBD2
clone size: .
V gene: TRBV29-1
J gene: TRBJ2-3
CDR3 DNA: TGCAGCGGGTCCGGGGGGAGCGGATTAGATACGCAGTATTTT
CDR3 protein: CSGSGGSGLDTQYF

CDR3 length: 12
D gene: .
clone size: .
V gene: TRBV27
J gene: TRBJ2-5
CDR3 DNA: TGTGCCAGCAGGGGGGTGGAGGAGACCCAGTACTTC
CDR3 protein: CASRGVEETQYF

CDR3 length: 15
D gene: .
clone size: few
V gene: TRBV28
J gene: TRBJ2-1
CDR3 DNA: TGTGCCAGCAGTTTATTCCCGCACGACGACAATGAGCAGTTCTTC
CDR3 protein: CASSLFPHDDNEQFF

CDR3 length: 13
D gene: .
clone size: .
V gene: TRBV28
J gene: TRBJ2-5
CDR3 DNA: TGTGCCAGCAGTTTATTGGGTGGTTCTGCGAAGAACTTC
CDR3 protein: CASSLLGGSAKNF

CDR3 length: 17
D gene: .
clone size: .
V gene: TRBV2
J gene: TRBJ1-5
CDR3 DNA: TGTGCCAGCTCCCGCGGGACGGGACAACAAGCGGTCCAGCCCCAGCATTTT
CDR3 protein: CASSRGTGQQAVQPQHF

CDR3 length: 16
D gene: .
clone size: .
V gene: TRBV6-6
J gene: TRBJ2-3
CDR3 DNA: TGTGCCAGCAGCCTCATCCGGACTCTCCGCACAGATACGCAGTATTTT
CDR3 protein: CASSLIRTLRTDTQYF

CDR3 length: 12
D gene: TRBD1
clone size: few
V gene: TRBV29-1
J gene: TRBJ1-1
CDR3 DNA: TGCAGCGGGGGACAGGTGAACACTGAAGCTTTCTTT
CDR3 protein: CSGGQVNTEAFF

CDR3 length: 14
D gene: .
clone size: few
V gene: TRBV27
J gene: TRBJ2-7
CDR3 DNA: TGTGCCAGTTCAAAGGACTTGTCTTCCTACGAGCAGTACTTC
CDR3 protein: CASSKDLSSYEQYF

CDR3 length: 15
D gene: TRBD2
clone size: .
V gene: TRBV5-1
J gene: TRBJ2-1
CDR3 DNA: TGCGCCAGCAGCTTACTAGCGGGAGTTGGCAATGAGCAGTTCTTC
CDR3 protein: CASSLLAGVGNEQFF

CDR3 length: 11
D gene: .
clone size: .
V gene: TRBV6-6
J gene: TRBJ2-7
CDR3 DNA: TGTGCCAGCAGTTATTCGTCAGAGCAGTACTTC
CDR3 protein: CASSYSSEQYF

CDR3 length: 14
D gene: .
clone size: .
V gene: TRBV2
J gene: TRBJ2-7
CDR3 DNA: TGTGCCAGCAGTGTGGCAGGGGGGGCCTACGAGCAGTACTTC
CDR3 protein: CASSVAGGAYEQYF

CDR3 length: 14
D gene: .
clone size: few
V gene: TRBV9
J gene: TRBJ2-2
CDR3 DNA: TGTGCCAGCAGGTATAGCGGGAACACCGGGGAGCTGTTTTTT
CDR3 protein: CASRYSGNTGELFF

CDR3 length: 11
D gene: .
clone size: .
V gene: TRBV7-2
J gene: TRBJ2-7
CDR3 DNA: TGTGCCAGCAGCTCACGTGGTTTGCAGTACTTC
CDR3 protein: CASSSRGLQYF

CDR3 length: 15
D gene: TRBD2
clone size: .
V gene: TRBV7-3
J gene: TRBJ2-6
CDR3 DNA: TGTGCCAGCCAACCGGGGGGGACCGGGGCCAACGTCCTGACTTTC
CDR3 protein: CASQPGGTGANVLTF

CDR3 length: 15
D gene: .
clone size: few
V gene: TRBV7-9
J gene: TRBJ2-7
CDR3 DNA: TGTGCCAGCAGCTTAGGTGCAGGGATAACTTACGAGCAGTACTTC
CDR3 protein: CASSLGAGITYEQYF

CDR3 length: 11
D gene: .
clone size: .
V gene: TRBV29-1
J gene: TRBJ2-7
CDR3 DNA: TGCAGCGTTGCTGGAGAATACGAGCAGTACTTC
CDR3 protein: CSVAGEYEQYF

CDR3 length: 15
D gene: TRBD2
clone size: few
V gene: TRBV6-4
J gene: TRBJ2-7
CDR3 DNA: TGTGCCAGCCATCAACTAGCGGGGGGCCCCTACGAGCAGTACTTC
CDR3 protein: CASHQLAGGPYEQYF

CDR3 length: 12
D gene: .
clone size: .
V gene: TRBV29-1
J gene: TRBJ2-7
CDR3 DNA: TGCAGCGTTGAGGTCCCGCCGTACGAGCAGTACTTC
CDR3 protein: CSVEVPPYEQYF

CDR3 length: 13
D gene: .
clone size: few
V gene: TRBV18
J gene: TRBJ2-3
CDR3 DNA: TGTGCCAGCTCACCACGACAGACAGATACGCAGTATTTT
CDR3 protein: CASSPRQTDTQYF

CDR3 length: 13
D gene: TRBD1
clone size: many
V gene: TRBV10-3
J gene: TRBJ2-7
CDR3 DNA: TGTGCCATCCTCCCCCGGGGACAGCGCGAGCAGTACTTC
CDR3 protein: CAILPRGQREQYF

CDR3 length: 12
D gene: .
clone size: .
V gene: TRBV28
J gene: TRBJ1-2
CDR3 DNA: TGTGCCAGCAGCCCGGGGCCCTATGGCTACACCTTC
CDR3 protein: CASSPGPYGYTF

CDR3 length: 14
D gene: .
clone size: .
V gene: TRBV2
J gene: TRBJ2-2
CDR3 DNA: TGTGCCAGCAGTTCCGGGACATCCCTCCGGGAGCTGTTTTTT
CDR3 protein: CASSSGTSLRELFF

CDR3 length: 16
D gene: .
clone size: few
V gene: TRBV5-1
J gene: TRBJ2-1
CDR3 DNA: TGCGCCAGCAGCTTGGCCGGTCGCAGCTCCTACAATGAGCAGTTCTTC
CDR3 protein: CASSLAGRSSYNEQFF

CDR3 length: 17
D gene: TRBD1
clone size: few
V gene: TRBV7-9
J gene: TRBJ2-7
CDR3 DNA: TGTGCCAGCAGCGGTGGAATTAGGACAGGGGAAACCTACGAGCAGTACTTC
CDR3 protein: CASSGGIRTGETYEQYF